This passage covers 22 T cell receptor beta chains from one sample sequenced in a study of cytomegalovirus exposure and HLA in healthy donors. PCR primers comprised 60 Vbeta and 13 Jbeta primers. Profiling relied on immunoSEQ multiplex PCR, and the TCRdb table lists in-frame clones only, not all of them. The repertoire consists of 75,000 to 100,000 clones, with around 77% occurring once and the leading ten covering 3.4%. What was sequenced was PBMCs. These receptors were taken from a middle-aged man in good health and CMV-seronegative.

This clone has only a few counts. This rearrangement joins TRBV2 to TRBJ2-5; D perhaps matches TRBD1 (5 bases). Trimming removed 8 bases at V and 4 bases at J, with 14 bases between. From germline, CDR1 is SNHLY and CDR2 FYNNEI. The CDR3 extends over 13 amino acids. The CDR3 DNA follows: TGTGCCAGCGGACGGACAAACAGAGAGACCCAGTACTTC. Its protein product is CASGRTNRETQYF.

The chain uses TRBV6-5 and TRBJ2-1; 12 nucleotides match TRBD1. With V trimmed by 2 bases and J by 9 bases, 5 bases remained unmatched. The CDR3 contains 15 residues. Germline V gene sequence: CDR1 MNHEY, CDR2 SVGAGI. CDR3 DNA: TGTGCCAGCAGTTACCAGGGACAGGGGGCCTCTGAGCAGTTCTTC. The encoded protein is CASSYQGQGASEQFF.

This chain links TRBV7-9 with TRBJ2-2, with TRBD1 matching over 9 bases. The CDR3 loop spans 16 amino acids. Trimming took 0 bases from V and 8 from J; bases not matched to a gene: 7. Germline CDR1 and CDR2: SEHNR and FQNEAQ (reference sequence). This CDR3 is CASSLAAGTGTGELFF. The CDR3 DNA reads as TGTGCCAGCAGCTTAGCGGCCGGGACAGGGACTGGGGAGCTGTTTTTT.

This sequence joins TRBV6-4 and TRBJ2-2; tentatively, D is TRBD1 (6 bases). The germline V gene encodes CDR1 MRHNA and CDR2 SNTAGT. The CDR3 consists of 14 residues. V shed 3 bases and J shed 1 base, with 6 bases lying between them. DNA of the CDR3: TGTGCCAGCAGTGAACAGGGGAACACCGGGGAGCTGTTTTTT. Translated: CASSEQGNTGELFF.

CDR3 nucleotides: TGTGCCAGCAGCGGGACTCCCGACATCAATGAGCAGTTCTTC. Its protein is CASSGTPDINEQFF. The chain is built from TRBV28 and TRBJ2-1, with D possibly TRBD2 on 6 matching bases. With 6 bases removed from V and 6 bases from J, the gap between germline ends came to 15 bases. The CDR3 extends over 14 amino acids. The germline V gene encodes CDR1 MDHEN and CDR2 SYDVKM.

The rearrangement joins TRBV2 to TRBJ2-7; the match to TRBD1 covers 9 bases. Germline V gene lookup returns CDR1 SNHLY and CDR2 FYNNEI. V dropped 2 bases and J dropped 6; count of bases not matched to a gene: 8. CDR3 length: 15 residues. CDR3 DNA: TGTGCCAGCAGTGAAAGAAACAGGGGGCTATCCGAGCAGTACTTC. Translation: CASSERNRGLSEQYF.

As for this clone: An end of the junction does not agree with germline; a read error may underlie this. The J gene is TRBJ2-7, the V gene TRBV10-3; D uncertain. The germline gives CDR1 ENHRY, CDR2 SYGVKD. The CDR3 length is 13 residues. The CDR3, as DNA: TGTGCCATCAGTGGAGGTAGCTCCCACGAGCAGTACTTC. Residues: CAISGGSSHEQYF.

The V call is TRBV19, the J call TRBJ1-2, with 9 bases fitting TRBD1. The germline V gene encodes CDR1 LNHDA and CDR2 SQIVND (reference sequence). CDR3 length: 17 residues. V was clipped by 6 bases and J by 0 bases; unmatched bases: 11. The CDR3 sequence: CASRRTGVDLANYGYTF. The CDR3 coding sequence is TGTGCCAGTAGGCGGACAGGGGTAGACCTAGCTAACTATGGCTACACCTTC.

This clone was detected a few times. The chain joins TRBV7-9 to TRBJ2-3, with 7 bases fitting TRBD1. V lost 4 bases and J lost 4; bases outside the gene matches: 5. The CDR3 runs 14 residues. CDR1 is SEHNR and CDR2 is FQNEAQ in the germline V gene (reference sequence). CDR3 bases: TGTGCCAGCAGCTACGACAGGGTGTCAGATACGCAGTATTTT. It is translated as CASSYDRVSDTQYF.

This clone was picked up one time. The rearrangement links TRBV9 to TRBJ2-2, with D possibly TRBD2 on 7 matching bases. This CDR3 region has 15 residues. Trimming removed 3 bases from V and 7 bases from J, with 16 bases in between. CDR1 is SGDLS and CDR2 is YYNGEE in the germline V gene. The CDR3: CASSAGGGPGGELFF. The CDR3 nucleotides are TGTGCCAGCAGCGCTGGGGGGGGGCCCGGCGGGGAGCTGTTTTTT.

V is TRBV13 and J is TRBJ2-1, with 13 bases identical to TRBD2. The CDR3 contains 19 residues. The V gene's germline CDR1 is PRHDT and CDR2 FYEKMQ (reference sequence). V lost 5 bases to trimming and J lost 1 base; unmatched junction nucleotides: 11. The CDR3 bases are TGTGCCAGCAGCCGGTACCAAAGGACTAGCGGGAGATCCTACAATGAGCAGTTCTTC. It codes for CASSRYQRTSGRSYNEQFF.

This clone was seen more than once but under ten times. CDR3 sequence: CASRKRGQGSNQPQHF. CDR3 nucleotide sequence: TGTGCCAGCAGAAAACGGGGACAGGGGAGCAATCAGCCCCAGCATTTT. J is TRBJ1-5 and V is TRBV6-6; 10 bases agree with TRBD1. The CDR3 has 16 residues. With V trimmed by 6 bases and J by 1 base, 6 bases remained unmatched. Germline CDR1 and CDR2: MNHNY and SVGAGI (reference sequence).

The chain links TRBV28 to TRBJ2-3; D perhaps matches TRBD1 (6 bases). Looked up from germline, CDR1 is MDHEN and CDR2 is SYDVKM. The CDR3 contains 15 residues. The V gene lost 8 bases and the J gene lost 0 bases, with 15 bases spanning the gap. This chain's CDR3 is CASHDRSTSTDTQYF. CDR3 nucleotides: TGTGCCAGCCATGACAGGTCAACAAGCACAGATACGCAGTATTTT. Full variable domain (remainder filled in from reference TRBV28 and TRBJ2-3): DVKVTQSSRYLVKRTGEKVFLECVQDMDHENMFWYRQDPGLGLRLIYFSYDVKMKEKGDIPEGYSVSREKKERFSLILESASTNQTSMYLCASHDRSTSTDTQYFGPGTRLTVL.

The chain has TRBV5-1 and TRBJ2-7, with 7 bases matching TRBD2. The CDR3 is made up of 17 amino acids. Germline trimming cut 5 bases from V and 3 bases from J; bases unmatched to any gene: 17. Germline V gene lookup returns CDR1 SGHRS and CDR2 YFSETQ. The CDR3 sequence is CASRGGSGRAGNYEQYF. CDR3 nucleotides: TGCGCCAGCAGGGGGGGAAGCGGGCGAGCGGGAAACTACGAGCAGTACTTC. Full variable domain (remainder filled in from reference TRBV5-1 and TRBJ2-7): KAGVTQTPRYLIKTRGQQVTLSCSPISGHRSVSWYQQTPGQGLQFLFEYFSETQRNKGNFPGRFSGRQFSNSRSEMNVSTLELGDSALYLCASRGGSGRAGNYEQYFGPGTRLTVT.

V and J are TRBV7-2 and TRBJ2-6; TRBD1 is a possible D gene (6 bases). The germline V gene encodes CDR1 SGHTA and CDR2 FQGNSA. The CDR3 sequence is 15 residues long. V lost 5 bases and J lost 5, with 13 bases in between. The CDR3 region has the DNA TGTGCCAGCAGCGCGGACAGCAACCGGGCCAACGTCCTGACTTTC. This codes for CASSADSNRANVLTF.

J is TRBJ2-2 and V is TRBV7-6; D ambiguous. This CDR3 is 15 amino acids long. Germline lookup yields CDR1 SGHVS and CDR2 FNYEAQ. V lost 7 bases, J lost 3 bases, and 15 bases lay in between. In nucleotides, the CDR3 is TGTGCCAGCACCTCCGCTGACACCTACACCGGGGAGCTGTTTTTT. The encoded protein is CASTSADTYTGELFF.

The J gene is TRBJ2-5, the V gene TRBV11-2, with 9 bases fitting TRBD1. Germline CDR1 reads SGHAT; CDR2 reads FQNNGV. This CDR3 is 14 amino acids long. V lost 1 base and J lost 7; bases outside the gene matches: 4. For the CDR3, the DNA is TGTGCCAGCAGCTTAGGGCCGGGACAGGGGACCCAGTACTTC. Amino acid sequence: CASSLGPGQGTQYF.

The gene calls are TRBV5-4 and TRBJ2-7; 8 bases agree with TRBD1. Germline V CDR1 and CDR2: SGHNT, YYREEE (reference sequence). The CDR3 runs 13 residues. V shed 3 bases, J shed 4 bases, and the junction held 3 bases outside the gene matches. The CDR3 DNA is TGTGCCAGCAGCTCCAGGGACAGGTACGAGCAGTACTTC. Its protein product is CASSSRDRYEQYF. Together with reference TRBV5-4 and TRBJ2-7, the CDR3 gives the full variable domain: ETGVTQSPTHLIKTRGQQVTLRCSSQSGHNTVSWYQQALGQGPQFIFQYYREEENGRGNFPPRFSGLQFPNYSSELNVNALELDDSALYLCASSSRDRYEQYFGPGTRLTVT.

This clone occurred a few times. The chain uses TRBV27 and TRBJ2-7; TRBD1 agrees at 12 bases. Trimming at V came to 9 bases and at J to 6 bases, leaving 3 bases not matched to a gene. The CDR3 sequence is 12 residues long. From germline, CDR1 is MNHEY and CDR2 SMNVEV (reference sequence). The CDR3 nucleotides read TGTGCCAGTGGGACAGGGGGCGGCGAGCAGTACTTC. Translated, it gives CASGTGGGEQYF.

The chain joins TRBV5-1 to TRBJ2-7; D is unresolved. The CDR3 length is 13 residues. Trimming cost V 4 bases and J 6 bases, with 14 bases left between them. Per the germline V gene, CDR1 is SGHRS and CDR2 is YFSETQ. In nucleotides, the CDR3 is TGCGCCAGCAGCGCAGGTGGCCAGAGCGAGCAGTACTTC. Encoded protein: CASSAGGQSEQYF. The whole variable domain, remainder taken from reference TRBV5-1 and TRBJ2-7, is KAGVTQTPRYLIKTRGQQVTLSCSPISGHRSVSWYQQTPGQGLQFLFEYFSETQRNKGNFPGRFSGRQFSNSRSEMNVSTLELGDSALYLCASSAGGQSEQYFGPGTRLTVT.

This clone was found a few times. The chain employs TRBV6-6 and TRBJ2-7; 7 positions match TRBD2. The junction had 7 bases not matched to a gene; V was cut back by 2 bases and J by 3 bases. Germline assignment: CDR1 MNHNY and CDR2 SVGAGI (reference sequence). The CDR3 runs to 15 residues. DNA for the CDR3: TGTGCCAGCAGTTACCGGGATCTAGCGGTCTACGAGCAGTACTTC. Its protein product is CASSYRDLAVYEQYF.

The chain combines TRBV7-9 with TRBJ2-5; 8 bases are shared with TRBD2. Judging by the DNA end, TRBJ2-7 fits better; the J call may be wrong. The CDR3 is 17 amino acids. Germline V gene data show CDR1 as SEHNR and CDR2 as FQNEAQ (reference sequence). The CDR3 is CASSSPGSGSFFYEQYF. CDR3 bases: TGTGCCAGCAGCTCACCGGGGAGCGGGAGTTTCTTCTACGAGCAGTACTTC.